This TCR beta chain was recovered during a study of regulatory T cells in long-lasting Graves disease. Sample time point: newly diagnosed GD, antithyroid drugs for less than 3 months. Scientists built the TCR library using RNA that was extracted from PBMCs. Both iRepertoire HTBI primers and Arm-PCR of CDR3 regions were used to build the TCR beta libraries. TCRdb used MiXCR to reprocess the multiplex PCR reads, holding one entry per CDR3 protein. The sample lists approximately 230,000 distinct CDR3 sequences, about 16% occurring once. This clonotype was counted ten times or more. V gave up 2 bases and J gave up 8 bases, with 9 bases separating them. The CDR3 consists of 12 residues.

The sequencing here drew on peripheral blood mononuclear cells (PBMCs), taken at new diagnosis, from a patient treated with antithyroid drugs. The receptor comes from a female donor with Graves disease. The V call is TRBV12-3 or TRBV12-4, the J call TRBJ2-5; D possibly corresponds to TRBD1 (6 bases). CDR3: CASSLLGGTQYF. As DNA, the CDR3 is TGTGCCAGCAGTTTATTAGGGGGAACCCAGTACTTC.